This TCR beta chain was recovered during a study of blood T cell repertoires in COVID-19. Across the whole study: From T cells, B-cell-depleted T cells, or PBMCs came the material, which was cDNA or gDNA.

TCRdb keeps only in-frame clones here, not all; method: immunoSEQ multiplex PCR. The sample has almost 95,000 clones, around 82% seen once; the top ten hold about 6.3%. The clonotype was recovered from a man between 60 and 75 years old with acute or convalescent COVID-19. The specimen was peripheral blood.

For the CDR3, the DNA is TGTGCCAGCAGCTCGCCGGACAGGCTGGTCACTGAAGCTTTCTTT. It is translated as CASSSPDRLVTEAFF. The V and J genes are TRBV7-9 and TRBJ1-1; 7 bases line up with TRBD1. Trimming at V came to 4 bases and at J to 4 bases, leaving 9 bases not matched to a gene. Looked up from germline, CDR1 is SEHNR and CDR2 is FQNEAQ (reference sequence). CDR3 length: 15 residues.